This T cell receptor (beta chain) was sequenced for a study of blood T cell repertoires in COVID-19. TCRdb keeps only in-frame clones here, not all; method: immunoSEQ multiplex PCR. The sample has some 130,000 clones, around 84% seen once. Germline V gene sequence: CDR1 SGHRS, CDR2 YFSETQ. V lost 4 bases and J lost 2, with 15 bases in between. This CDR3 has 15 amino acids. Material for sequencing was peripheral blood. This chain joins TRBV5-1 and TRBJ1-2, with D maybe TRBD1 (6 bases). This TCR was sampled from a woman aged 80 or older with acute or convalescent COVID-19. The CDR3 protein is CASSTTGQRNYGYTF. The CDR3 DNA reads TGCGCCAGCAGCACCACAGGACAGAGAAACTATGGCTACACCTTC.